Listed below are T cell receptor beta chains from one sample, sequenced in a study of radiotherapy plus CTLA-4 blockade in lung cancer. Profiling relied on immunoSEQ multiplex PCR, and the TCRdb table lists in-frame clones only, not all of them. There are some 50,000 clones in the sample; roughly 86% occur only once, and 4% to 5% lies in the top ten. The sequenced sample was peripheral blood, obtained from a patient treated with radiotherapy plus ipilimumab. The source of these receptors is a human donor with non-small cell lung cancer whose response to radiotherapy plus ipilimumab could not be evaluated. CDR3s include the opening cysteine and the closing phenylalanine or tryptophan. Each record gives: V gene, clone size, D gene, CDR3 length, J gene, CDR3 DNA, CDR3 protein. The D gene is left open where the match is weak. Where a row states a size, it is once, few, many or the class of an expanded clone; other rows omit it.

v_call: TRBV7-2; clone_size: -; d_call: TRBD2; cdr3_length: 16; j_call: TRBJ2-2; cdr3_nt: TGTGCCAGCAGCTTAGCGGGCCTAGCGGGAGCTCGGGAGCTGTTTTTT; cdr3_aa: CASSLAGLAGARELFF
v_call: TRBV7-2; clone_size: -; d_call: TRBD1; cdr3_length: 15; j_call: TRBJ1-1; cdr3_nt: TGTGCCAGCAGCTTAGCCCTAGGGGGCGGCACTGAAGCTTTCTTT; cdr3_aa: CASSLALGGGTEAFF
v_call: TRBV6-6; clone_size: -; d_call: TRBD1; cdr3_length: 15; j_call: TRBJ2-5; cdr3_nt: TGTGCCAGCAGTTCCCCGACAGGGGGCGGAGAGACCCAGTACTTC; cdr3_aa: CASSSPTGGGETQYF
v_call: TRBV19; clone_size: -; d_call: -; cdr3_length: 13; j_call: TRBJ1-4; cdr3_nt: TGTGCCAGTAGTTTGGGGGCGTATGAAAAACTGTTTTTT; cdr3_aa: CASSLGAYEKLFF
v_call: TRBV7-8; clone_size: -; d_call: TRBD1; cdr3_length: 13; j_call: TRBJ1-4; cdr3_nt: TGTGCCAGCAGCCTCGGGACAGGTGAAAAACTGTTTTTT; cdr3_aa: CASSLGTGEKLFF
v_call: TRBV2; clone_size: few; d_call: -; cdr3_length: 13; j_call: TRBJ2-5; cdr3_nt: TGTGCCAGCAGTGTCCTCGGCGGGGAGACCCAGTACTTC; cdr3_aa: CASSVLGGETQYF
v_call: TRBV6-5; clone_size: -; d_call: -; cdr3_length: 14; j_call: TRBJ2-3; cdr3_nt: TGTGCCAGCCGGACTTCAGGGGCAATGGATACGCAGTATTTT; cdr3_aa: CASRTSGAMDTQYF
v_call: TRBV18; clone_size: -; d_call: TRBD1; cdr3_length: 16; j_call: TRBJ2-2; cdr3_nt: TGTGCCAGCTCACCGCGACAGGGTGAGAACACCGGGGAGCTGTTTTTT; cdr3_aa: CASSPRQGENTGELFF
v_call: TRBV11-2; clone_size: -; d_call: -; cdr3_length: 12; j_call: TRBJ1-1; cdr3_nt: TGTGCCAGCAGCTTAGAAGAGTCTCTGGCTTTCTTT; cdr3_aa: CASSLEESLAFF
v_call: TRBV7-9; clone_size: -; d_call: TRBD2; cdr3_length: 16; j_call: TRBJ2-5; cdr3_nt: TGTGCCAGCAGCCAACTAGCGGGAGGGCCGGTAGAGACCCAGTACTTC; cdr3_aa: CASSQLAGGPVETQYF
v_call: TRBV7-2; clone_size: -; d_call: -; cdr3_length: 13; j_call: TRBJ2-2; cdr3_nt: TGTGCCAGCAGCTTACTCGGCACCGGGGAGCTGTTTTTT; cdr3_aa: CASSLLGTGELFF
v_call: TRBV5-1; clone_size: -; d_call: TRBD1; cdr3_length: 14; j_call: TRBJ2-3; cdr3_nt: TGCGCCAGCAGCTTTCAGGGGGCAGAAGATACGCAGTATTTT; cdr3_aa: CASSFQGAEDTQYF
v_call: TRBV19; clone_size: -; d_call: -; cdr3_length: 12; j_call: TRBJ1-1; cdr3_nt: TGTGCCAGTAGTATTGCGCAGGGTGAAGCTTTCTTT; cdr3_aa: CASSIAQGEAFF
v_call: TRBV7-2; clone_size: -; d_call: -; cdr3_length: 14; j_call: TRBJ2-1; cdr3_nt: TGTGCCAGCAGCTTATCCAGCTCCTACAATGAGCAGTTCTTC; cdr3_aa: CASSLSSSYNEQFF
v_call: TRBV28; clone_size: -; d_call: -; cdr3_length: 16; j_call: TRBJ2-1; cdr3_nt: TGTGCCAGCAGTCCAGCTCAGCGGATATCCTACAATGAGCAGTTCTTC; cdr3_aa: CASSPAQRISYNEQFF
v_call: TRBV19; clone_size: -; d_call: -; cdr3_length: 13; j_call: TRBJ1-5; cdr3_nt: TGTGCCAGCACGGGGATTGGCAATCAGCCCCAGCATTTT; cdr3_aa: CASTGIGNQPQHF
v_call: TRBV28; clone_size: -; d_call: TRBD1; cdr3_length: 15; j_call: TRBJ1-1; cdr3_nt: TGTGCCAGCAGTTTACTGGGACAGCAAAACACTGAAGCTTTCTTT; cdr3_aa: CASSLLGQQNTEAFF
v_call: TRBV19; clone_size: -; d_call: TRBD1; cdr3_length: 14; j_call: TRBJ1-2; cdr3_nt: TGTGCCAGTAGCCTACAGGGGGCGCAGTATGGCTACACCTTC; cdr3_aa: CASSLQGAQYGYTF
v_call: TRBV6-1; clone_size: -; d_call: TRBD1; cdr3_length: 16; j_call: TRBJ1-2; cdr3_nt: TGTGCCAGCAGTGAAGCGCCTTGGGGACAGCCCTATGGCTACACCTTC; cdr3_aa: CASSEAPWGQPYGYTF
v_call: TRBV28; clone_size: -; d_call: TRBD2; cdr3_length: 17; j_call: TRBJ2-3; cdr3_nt: TGTGCCAGCAGGCCGGGACTAGCGGGAGTGGGAGCAGATACGCAGTATTTT; cdr3_aa: CASRPGLAGVGADTQYF
v_call: TRBV28; clone_size: -; d_call: TRBD2; cdr3_length: 16; j_call: TRBJ2-7; cdr3_nt: TGTGCCAGCAGTTTACTAACTAGCGGGAGTGGCTACGAGCAGTACTTC; cdr3_aa: CASSLLTSGSGYEQYF
v_call: TRBV6-1; clone_size: -; d_call: -; cdr3_length: 13; j_call: TRBJ1-1; cdr3_nt: TGTGCCAGCAGCCAGGGGACGAACACTGAAGCTTTCTTT; cdr3_aa: CASSQGTNTEAFF
v_call: TRBV19; clone_size: -; d_call: TRBD1; cdr3_length: 16; j_call: TRBJ2-4; cdr3_nt: TGTGCCAGTAGTATACTGACAGGGGGGACGGGAAACATTCAGTACTTC; cdr3_aa: CASSILTGGTGNIQYF
v_call: TRBV2; clone_size: -; d_call: -; cdr3_length: 13; j_call: TRBJ2-7; cdr3_nt: TGTGCCAGCACCGACAGTCCCCCCTACGAGCAGTACTTC; cdr3_aa: CASTDSPPYEQYF
v_call: TRBV6-1; clone_size: once; d_call: -; cdr3_length: 16; j_call: TRBJ2-7; cdr3_nt: TGTGCCAGCAGTGAATACTTGAAGGGGGTAATCTACGAGCAGTACTTC; cdr3_aa: CASSEYLKGVIYEQYF
v_call: TRBV6-5; clone_size: -; d_call: TRBD1; cdr3_length: 15; j_call: TRBJ1-4; cdr3_nt: TGTGCCAGCAGCCAATTTGCGACAGGGATAGGAAAACTGTTTTTT; cdr3_aa: CASSQFATGIGKLFF
v_call: TRBV5-1; clone_size: -; d_call: -; cdr3_length: 16; j_call: TRBJ1-3; cdr3_nt: TGCGCCAGCAGCTTGGAGTCAACAGTCTCTGGAAACACCATATATTTT; cdr3_aa: CASSLESTVSGNTIYF
v_call: TRBV6-5; clone_size: -; d_call: -; cdr3_length: 14; j_call: TRBJ1-1; cdr3_nt: TGTGCCAGCAGCCCCGGCAGGGTGTTGGCTGAAGCTTTCTTT; cdr3_aa: CASSPGRVLAEAFF
v_call: TRBV4-2; clone_size: -; d_call: TRBD2; cdr3_length: 17; j_call: TRBJ2-1; cdr3_nt: TGTGCCAGCAGCCAAGATCTCGGCCTAGCGGAATACAATGAGCAGTTCTTC; cdr3_aa: CASSQDLGLAEYNEQFF